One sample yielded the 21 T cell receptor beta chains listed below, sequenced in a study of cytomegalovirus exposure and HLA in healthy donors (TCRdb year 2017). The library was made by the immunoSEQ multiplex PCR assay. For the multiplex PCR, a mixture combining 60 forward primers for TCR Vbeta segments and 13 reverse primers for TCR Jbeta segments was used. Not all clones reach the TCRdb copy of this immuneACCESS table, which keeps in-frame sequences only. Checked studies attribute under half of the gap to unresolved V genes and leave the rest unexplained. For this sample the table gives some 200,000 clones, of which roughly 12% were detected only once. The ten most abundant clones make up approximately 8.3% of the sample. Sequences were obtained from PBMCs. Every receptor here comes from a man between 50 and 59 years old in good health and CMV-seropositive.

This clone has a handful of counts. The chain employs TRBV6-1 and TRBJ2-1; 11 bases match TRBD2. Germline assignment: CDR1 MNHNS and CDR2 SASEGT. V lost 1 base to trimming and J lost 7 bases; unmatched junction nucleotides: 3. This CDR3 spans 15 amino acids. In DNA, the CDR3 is TGTGCCAGCAGTGAAGTAGCGGGGGGGTTAAATGAGCAGTTCTTC. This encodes CASSEVAGGLNEQFF.

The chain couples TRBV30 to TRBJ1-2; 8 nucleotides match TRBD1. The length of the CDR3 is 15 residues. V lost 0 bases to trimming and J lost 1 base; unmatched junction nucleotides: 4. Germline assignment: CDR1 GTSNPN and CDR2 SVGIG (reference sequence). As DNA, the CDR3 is TGTGCCTGGAGTGTACAGGGGGGCGATAACTATGGCTACACCTTC. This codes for CAWSVQGGDNYGYTF.

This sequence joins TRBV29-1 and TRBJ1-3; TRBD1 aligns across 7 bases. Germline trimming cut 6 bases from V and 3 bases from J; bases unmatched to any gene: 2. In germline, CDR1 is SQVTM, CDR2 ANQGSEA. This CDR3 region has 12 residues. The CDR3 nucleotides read TGCAGCGTGCAGGGGGGTGGAAACACCATATATTTT. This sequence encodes CSVQGGGNTIYF.

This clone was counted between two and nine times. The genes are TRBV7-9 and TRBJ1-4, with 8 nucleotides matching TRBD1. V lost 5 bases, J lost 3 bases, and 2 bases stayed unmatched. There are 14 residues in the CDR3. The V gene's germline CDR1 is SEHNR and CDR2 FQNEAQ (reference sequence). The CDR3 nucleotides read TGTGCCAGCAGCCCGGACAGGGCTAATGAAAAACTGTTTTTT. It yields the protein CASSPDRANEKLFF.

This chain's CDR3 is CASSLEGRGFSDTQYF. CDR3 bases: TGTGCCAGCAGCTTGGAAGGGCGGGGGTTCTCAGATACGCAGTATTTT. The V and J genes are TRBV5-8 and TRBJ2-3; TRBD2 matches 7 bases. Germline lookup yields CDR1 SGHTS and CDR2 YDEGEE. The CDR3 length is 16 residues. Germline trimming cut 0 bases from V and 4 bases from J; bases unmatched to any gene: 8.

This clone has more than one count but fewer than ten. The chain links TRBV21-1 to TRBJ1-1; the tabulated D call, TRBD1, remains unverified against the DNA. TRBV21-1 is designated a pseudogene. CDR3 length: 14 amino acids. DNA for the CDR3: TGTGCCAGCAGCAAAGGACAGGGCTGGACTGAAGCTTTCTTT. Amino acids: CASSKGQGWTEAFF.

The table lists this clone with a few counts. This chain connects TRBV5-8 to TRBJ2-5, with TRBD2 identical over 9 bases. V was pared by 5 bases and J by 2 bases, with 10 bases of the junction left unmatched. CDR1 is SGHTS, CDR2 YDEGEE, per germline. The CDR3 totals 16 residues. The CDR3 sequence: CASSGGRGGWQETQYF. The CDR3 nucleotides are TGTGCCAGCAGTGGAGGGCGGGGGGGCTGGCAAGAGACCCAGTACTTC.

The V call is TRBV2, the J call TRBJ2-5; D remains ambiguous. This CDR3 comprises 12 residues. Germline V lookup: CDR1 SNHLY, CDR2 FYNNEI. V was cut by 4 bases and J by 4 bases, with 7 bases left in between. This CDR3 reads CASSVSPETQYF. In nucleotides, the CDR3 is TGTGCCAGCAGTGTCTCTCCAGAGACCCAGTACTTC. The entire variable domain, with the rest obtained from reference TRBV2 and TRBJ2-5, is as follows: EPEVTQTPSHQVTQMGQEVILRCVPISNHLYFYWYRQILGQKVEFLVSFYNNEISEKSEIFDDQFSVERPDGSNFTLKIRSTKLEDSAMYFCASSVSPETQYFGPGTRLLVL.

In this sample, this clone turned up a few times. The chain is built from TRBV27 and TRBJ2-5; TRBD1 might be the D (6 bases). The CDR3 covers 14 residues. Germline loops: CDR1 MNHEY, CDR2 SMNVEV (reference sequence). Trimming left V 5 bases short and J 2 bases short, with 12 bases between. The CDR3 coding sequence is TGTGCCAGCAGTCCGTTGGACAGTCAAGAGACCCAGTACTTC. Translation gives CASSPLDSQETQYF.

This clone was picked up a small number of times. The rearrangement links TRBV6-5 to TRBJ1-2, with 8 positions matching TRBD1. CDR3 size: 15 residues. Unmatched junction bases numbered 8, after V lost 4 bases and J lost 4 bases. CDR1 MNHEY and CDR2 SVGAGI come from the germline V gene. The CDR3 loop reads CASSSNGQGSYGYTF. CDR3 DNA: TGTGCCAGCAGTTCCAACGGACAGGGCAGCTATGGCTACACCTTC.

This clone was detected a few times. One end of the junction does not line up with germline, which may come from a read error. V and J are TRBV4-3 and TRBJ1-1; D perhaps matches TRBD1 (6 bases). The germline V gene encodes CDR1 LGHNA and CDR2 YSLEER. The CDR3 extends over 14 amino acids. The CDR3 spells CASSEDRSNTEAFF. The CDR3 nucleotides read TGCGCCAGCAGCGAAGACAGGTCGAACACTGAAGCTTTCTTT.

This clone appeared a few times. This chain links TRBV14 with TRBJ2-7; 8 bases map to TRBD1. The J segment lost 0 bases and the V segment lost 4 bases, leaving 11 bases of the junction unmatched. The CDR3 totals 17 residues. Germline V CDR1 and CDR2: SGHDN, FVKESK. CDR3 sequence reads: CASSRWSVGTGSYEQYF. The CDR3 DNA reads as TGTGCCAGCAGCCGATGGAGTGTGGGGACAGGCTCCTACGAGCAGTACTTC.

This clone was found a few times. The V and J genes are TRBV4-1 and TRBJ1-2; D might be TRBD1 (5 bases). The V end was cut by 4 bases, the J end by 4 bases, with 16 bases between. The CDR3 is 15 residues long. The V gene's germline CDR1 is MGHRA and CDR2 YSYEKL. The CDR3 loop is CASSPFIRQFYGYTF. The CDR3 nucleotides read TGCGCCAGCAGCCCCTTCATTCGACAGTTCTATGGCTACACCTTC.

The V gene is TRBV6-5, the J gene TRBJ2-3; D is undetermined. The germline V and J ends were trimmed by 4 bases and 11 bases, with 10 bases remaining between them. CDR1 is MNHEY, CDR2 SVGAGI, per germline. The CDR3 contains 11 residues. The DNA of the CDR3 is TGTGCCAGCAGTTCCCCCACGGGGCAGTATTTT. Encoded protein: CASSSPTGQYF.

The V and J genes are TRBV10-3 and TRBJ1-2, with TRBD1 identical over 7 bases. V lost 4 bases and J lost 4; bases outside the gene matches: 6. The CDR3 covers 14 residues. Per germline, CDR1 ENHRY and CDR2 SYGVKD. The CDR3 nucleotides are TGTGCCATCAGTGTGGAGGGGGCGGGCTATGGCTACACCTTC. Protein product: CAISVEGAGYGYTF.

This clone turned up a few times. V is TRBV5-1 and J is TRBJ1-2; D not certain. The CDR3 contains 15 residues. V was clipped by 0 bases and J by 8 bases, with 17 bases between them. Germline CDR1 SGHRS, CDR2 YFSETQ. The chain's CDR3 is CASSLEARLPVGYTF. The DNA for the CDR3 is TGCGCCAGCAGCTTGGAGGCCAGGCTTCCGGTCGGCTACACCTTC. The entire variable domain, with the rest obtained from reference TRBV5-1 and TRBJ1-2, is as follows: KAGVTQTPRYLIKTRGQQVTLSCSPISGHRSVSWYQQTPGQGLQFLFEYFSETQRNKGNFPGRFSGRQFSNSRSEMNVSTLELGDSALYLCASSLEARLPVGYTFGSGTRLTVV.

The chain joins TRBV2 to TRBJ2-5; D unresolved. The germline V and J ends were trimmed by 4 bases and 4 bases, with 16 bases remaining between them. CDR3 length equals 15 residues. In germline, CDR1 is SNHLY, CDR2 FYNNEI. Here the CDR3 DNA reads TGTGCCAGCAGTGGTTCCACGACAAGCATAGAGACCCAGTACTTC. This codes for CASSGSTTSIETQYF.

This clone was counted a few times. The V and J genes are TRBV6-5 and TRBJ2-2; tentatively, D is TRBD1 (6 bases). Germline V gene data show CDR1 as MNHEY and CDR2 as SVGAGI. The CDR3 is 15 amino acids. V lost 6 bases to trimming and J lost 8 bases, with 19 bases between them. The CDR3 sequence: CASSPRDRPAGELFF. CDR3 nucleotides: TGTGCCAGCAGCCCACGAGACAGGCCGGCTGGGGAGCTGTTTTTT.

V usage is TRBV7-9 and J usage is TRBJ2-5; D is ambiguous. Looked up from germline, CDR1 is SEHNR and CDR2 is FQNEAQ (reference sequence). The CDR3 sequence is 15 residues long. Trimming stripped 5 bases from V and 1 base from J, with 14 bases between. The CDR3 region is CASSHDEVPQETQYF. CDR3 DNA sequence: TGTGCCAGCAGCCACGACGAGGTACCCCAAGAGACCCAGTACTTC.

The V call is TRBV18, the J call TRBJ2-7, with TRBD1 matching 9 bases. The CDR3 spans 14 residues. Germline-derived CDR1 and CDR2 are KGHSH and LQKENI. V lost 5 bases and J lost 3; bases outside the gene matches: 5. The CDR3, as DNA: TGTGCCAGCTCAATCGGGACAGGGAACTACGAGCAGTACTTC. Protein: CASSIGTGNYEQYF.

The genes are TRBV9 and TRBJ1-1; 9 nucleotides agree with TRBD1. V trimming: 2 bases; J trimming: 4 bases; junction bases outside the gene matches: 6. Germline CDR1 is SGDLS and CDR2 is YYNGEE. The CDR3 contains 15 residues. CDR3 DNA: TGTGCCAGCAGCGTCGGGACAGGGATAGGCACTGAAGCTTTCTTT. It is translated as CASSVGTGIGTEAFF.